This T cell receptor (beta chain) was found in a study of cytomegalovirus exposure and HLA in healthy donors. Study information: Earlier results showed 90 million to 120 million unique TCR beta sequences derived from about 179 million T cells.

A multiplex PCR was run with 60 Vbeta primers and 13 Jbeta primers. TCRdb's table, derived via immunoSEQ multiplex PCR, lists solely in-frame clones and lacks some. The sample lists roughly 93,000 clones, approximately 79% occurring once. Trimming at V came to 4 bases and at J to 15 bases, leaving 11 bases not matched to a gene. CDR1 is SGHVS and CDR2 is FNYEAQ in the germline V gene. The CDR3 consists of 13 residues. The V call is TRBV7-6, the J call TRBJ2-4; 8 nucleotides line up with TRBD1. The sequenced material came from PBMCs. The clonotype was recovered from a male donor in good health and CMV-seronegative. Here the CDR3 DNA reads TGTGCCAGCAGCTCGGGCACAGGGGGTGTCTTGTACTTC. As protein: CASSSGTGGVLYF.